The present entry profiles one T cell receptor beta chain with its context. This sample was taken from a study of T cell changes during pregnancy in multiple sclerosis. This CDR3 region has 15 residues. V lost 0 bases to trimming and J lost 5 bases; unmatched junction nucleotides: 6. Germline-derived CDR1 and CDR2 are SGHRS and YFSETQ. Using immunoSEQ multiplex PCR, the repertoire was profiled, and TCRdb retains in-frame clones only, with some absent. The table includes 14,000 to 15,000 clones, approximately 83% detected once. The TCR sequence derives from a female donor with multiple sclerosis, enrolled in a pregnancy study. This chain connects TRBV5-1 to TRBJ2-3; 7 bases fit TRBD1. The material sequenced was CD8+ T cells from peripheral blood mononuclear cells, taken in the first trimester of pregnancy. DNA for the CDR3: TGCGCCAGCAGCTTGGGGCGACAGGGCGGAGATACGCAGTATTTT. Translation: CASSLGRQGGDTQYF.